The next 27 T cell receptor beta chains were all read from a single sample in a study of T-cell memory formation after mild COVID-19. MiXCR, applied by TCRdb to the 5' RACE reads, yields one record per CDR3 protein. This table has a few hundred thousand distinct CDR3 sequences, around 27% appearing once. The material sequenced was PBMCs or a T cell subset sorted from them (not recorded which). The receptors shown here come from an adult woman who had mild COVID-19 (a few samples of this study predate the infection). Cell type and time point are not known.

The chain uses TRBV5-1 and TRBJ2-1, with 8 bases fitting TRBD1. CDR1 is SGHRS, CDR2 YFSETQ, per germline. The CDR3 length is 14 residues. Trimming at V came to 7 bases and at J to 3 bases, leaving 6 bases not matched to a gene. For the CDR3, the DNA is TGCGCCAGCTGGACAGGGTACAACTACAATGAGCAGTTCTTC. The encoded protein is CASWTGYNYNEQFF.

This chain connects TRBV5-1 to TRBJ1-3, with D possibly TRBD1 on 6 matching bases. Trimming cost V 4 bases and J 4 bases, with 15 bases left between them. Per the germline V gene, CDR1 is SGHRS and CDR2 is YFSETQ. The CDR3 has 15 amino acids. Here the CDR3 DNA reads TGCGCCAGCAGCCGAGAAACAGGGATCGGAAACACCATATATTTT. Translation: CASSRETGIGNTIYF.

The sample holds a few counts of this clonotype. The chain uses TRBV20-1 and TRBJ2-4; maybe TRBD1 (6 bases). This CDR3 contains 16 residues. CDR1 and CDR2 (germline): DFQATT, SNEGSKA (reference sequence). Trimming cost V 0 bases and J 3 bases, with 15 bases left between them. CDR3 DNA sequence: TGCAGTGCTAGAGATCTCGGGACACCTCTCAAAAACATTCAGTACTTC. Translated, it gives CSARDLGTPLKNIQYF.

The chain joins TRBV7-9 to TRBJ2-7; no definite D call. The CDR3 totals 14 residues. Germline assignment: CDR1 SEHNR and CDR2 FQNEAQ (reference sequence). V was pared by 1 base and J by 4 bases, with 11 bases between. CDR3 in DNA: TGTGCCAGCAGCTTAGTATTGGCACCTTACGAGCAGTACTTC. It yields the protein CASSLVLAPYEQYF. Full variable domain (missing parts from reference TRBV7-9 and TRBJ2-7): DTGVSQNPRHKITKRGQNVTFRCDPISEHNRLYWYRQTLGQGPEFLTYFQNEAQLEKSRLLSDRFSAERPKGSFSTLEIQRTEQGDSAMYLCASSLVLAPYEQYFGPGTRLTVT.

The chain employs TRBV10-3 and TRBJ1-6; 9 bases match TRBD1. This CDR3 has 14 residues. V lost 11 bases to trimming and J lost 5 bases; unmatched junction nucleotides: 7. CDR1 and CDR2 (germline): ENHRY, SYGVKD. The CDR3 is CASMGDRDNSPLHF. CDR3 DNA: TGTGCCTCAATGGGGGACAGGGATAATTCACCCCTCCACTTT.

Turning to this clonotype: The junction differs from germline at one of its ends, possibly a read error. The chain has TRBV24-1 and TRBJ1-2; the match to TRBD1 covers 9 bases. The CDR3 totals 12 residues. Germline values: CDR1 KGHDR, CDR2 SFDVKD. The CDR3 reads CATSDMDRGVTF. The DNA of the CDR3 is TGTGCCACCAGTGATATGGACAGGGGTGTCACTTTC.

The V call is TRBV5-1, the J call TRBJ2-3, with a tentative D call TRBD2 (5 bases). CDR1 is SGHRS and CDR2 is YFSETQ in the germline V gene. Trimming removed 2 bases at V and 4 bases at J, with 14 bases between. This CDR3 region has 15 residues. The DNA of the CDR3 is TGCGCCAGCAGCTTTGCGGGTAGAGGGCCAGATACGCAGTATTTT. Its protein is CASSFAGRGPDTQYF.

V and J are TRBV5-6 and TRBJ2-7, with no clear D. V lost 0 bases and J lost 6, with 10 bases in between. Germline assignment: CDR1 SGHDT and CDR2 YYEEEE. The CDR3 contains 13 residues. The CDR3: CASSLDRTSEQYF. The CDR3 nucleotides read TGTGCCAGCAGCTTGGACCGCACCTCCGAGCAGTACTTC.

This clonotype appeared a few times. The V gene is TRBV7-9, the J gene TRBJ2-1; D may be TRBD1 (5 bases). CDR1 and CDR2 (germline): SEHNR, FQNEAQ (reference sequence). The V gene lost 2 bases and the J gene lost 8 bases, with 13 bases spanning the gap. This CDR3 comprises 14 residues. CDR3 DNA sequence: TGTGCCAGCAGCTTAATCAGGGTTTGGGATGAGCAGTTCTTC. The encoded protein is CASSLIRVWDEQFF.

The J gene is TRBJ2-1, the V gene TRBV6-5; tentative D call: TRBD1 (5 bases). The germline V and J ends were trimmed by 6 bases and 5 bases, with 14 bases remaining between them. Germline loops: CDR1 MNHEY, CDR2 SVGAGI. The CDR3 has 14 residues. The CDR3 coding sequence is TGTGCCAGCAGGGACAACCGGTACGACAATGAGCAGTTCTTC. As protein: CASRDNRYDNEQFF.

This clonotype has only a few counts. V and J are TRBV24-1 and TRBJ2-3, with unresolved D. The CDR3 loop spans 12 amino acids. V was trimmed by 10 bases and J by 3 bases, leaving 10 bases between them. CDR1 is KGHDR and CDR2 is SFDVKD in the germline V gene. The CDR3 loop reads CATRAETDTQYF. The DNA for the CDR3 is TGTGCCACTCGCGCCGAAACAGATACGCAGTATTTT.

This clonotype was detected many times. The J gene is TRBJ2-1, the V gene TRBV6-4; perhaps TRBD2 as D (6 bases). The V gene lost 0 bases and the J gene lost 4 bases, with 10 bases spanning the gap. This CDR3 spans 15 amino acids. Germline V gene data show CDR1 as MRHNA and CDR2 as SNTAGT. The CDR3 protein is CASSDSSGSYNEQFF. The CDR3 DNA reads TGTGCCAGCAGTGACTCTAGCGGCTCTTACAATGAGCAGTTCTTC.

The chain uses TRBV7-9 and TRBJ2-7, with D possibly TRBD1 on 6 matching bases. Germline CDR1 is SEHNR and CDR2 is FQNEAQ (reference sequence). Deletions cut 1 base from V and 3 bases from J, with 10 bases between. The CDR3 loop spans 14 amino acids. CDR3 amino acids: CASSLVGQVYEQYF. In nucleotides, the CDR3 is TGTGCCAGCAGCTTAGTGGGACAAGTCTACGAGCAGTACTTC.

This clonotype showed up just a few times. J is TRBJ2-7 and V is TRBV6-5, with D possibly matching TRBD1 (6 bases). The CDR3 sequence is 16 residues long. Germline CDR1 and CDR2: MNHEY and SVGAGI. With 0 bases removed from V and 1 base from J, the gap between germline ends came to 13 bases. The CDR3 reads CASSYSALQGSYEQYF. Here the CDR3 DNA reads TGTGCCAGCAGTTACTCGGCCTTACAGGGATCCTACGAGCAGTACTTC.

The DNA for the CDR3 is TGCGCCAGCAGCTTGGAACAGACTAACACTGAAGCTTTCTTT. This translates into CASSLEQTNTEAFF. V usage is TRBV5-1 and J usage is TRBJ1-1; D gene uncertain. The V gene's germline CDR1 is SGHRS and CDR2 YFSETQ. The CDR3 loop spans 14 amino acids. Trimming removed 0 bases at V and 2 bases at J, with 8 bases between. Supplemented by reference TRBV5-1 and TRBJ1-1, the full variable domain reads KAGVTQTPRYLIKTRGQQVTLSCSPISGHRSVSWYQQTPGQGLQFLFEYFSETQRNKGNFPGRFSGRQFSNSRSEMNVSTLELGDSALYLCASSLEQTNTEAFFGQGTRLTVV.

This clonotype was seen more than once but under ten times. This chain's CDR3 is CASSLPPQETYTF. In DNA form, the CDR3 reads TGTGCCAGCAGTCTCCCGCCCCAAGAGACCTACACCTTC. The gene calls are TRBV12-3 or TRBV12-4 and TRBJ1-2; the D is unclear. CDR3 length: 13 amino acids. Trimming shortened V by 5 bases and J by 10 bases, and 17 bases separated the two germline ends.

The CDR3 reads CATSRDSLPGPDGTGELFF. The CDR3 nucleotides are TGTGCCACCAGCAGAGATTCGCTGCCAGGTCCCGACGGCACCGGGGAGCTGTTTTTT. This chain joins TRBV15 and TRBJ2-2; D ambiguous. CDR3 length equals 19 residues. Trimming took 0 bases from V and 4 from J, leaving 21 bases between them. Germline values: CDR1 LNHNV, CDR2 YYDKDF (reference sequence).

A few counts support this clonotype. The V gene is TRBV7-6, the J gene TRBJ1-1; 7 nucleotides line up with TRBD1. The CDR3 loop spans 16 amino acids. In germline, CDR1 is SGHVS, CDR2 FNYEAQ. V dropped 2 bases and J dropped 3; count of bases not matched to a gene: 9. In DNA form, the CDR3 reads TGTGCCAGCAGCTTACTTCCTGGCCAGGGGGACACTGAAGCTTTCTTT. Translated, it gives CASSLLPGQGDTEAFF.

At least ten counts were recorded for this clonotype. The rearrangement joins TRBV6-2 or TRBV6-3 to TRBJ2-3; the match to TRBD1 covers 7 bases. This CDR3 comprises 19 residues. V dropped 2 bases and J dropped 0; count of bases not matched to a gene: 14. Germline assignment: CDR1 MNHEY and CDR2 SVGEGT. In DNA form, the CDR3 reads TGTGCCAGCAGTTACGACCGGGACAGCCCCGGGATCAGCACAGATACGCAGTATTTT. This sequence encodes CASSYDRDSPGISTDTQYF.

This clonotype was observed a handful of times. CDR3 region: CASSYSNVHEQYF. For the CDR3, the DNA is TGTGCCAGCAGTTACTCGAACGTCCACGAGCAGTACTTC. V and J are TRBV6-5 and TRBJ2-7; the D is unclear. Germline-derived CDR1 and CDR2 are MNHEY and SVGAGI. Trimming took off 0 bases at V and 5 bases at J, with 8 bases between the two ends. CDR3 length equals 13 residues.

The chain is built from TRBV6-5 and TRBJ2-5; 7 positions match TRBD2. V dropped 8 bases and J dropped 4; count of bases not matched to a gene: 4. Germline V gene lookup returns CDR1 MNHEY and CDR2 SVGAGI. CDR3 length: 12 residues. CDR3 nucleotide sequence: TGTGCCAGCTCAGGCGGGAGAGAGACCCAGTACTTC. This gives the protein CASSGGRETQYF.

The chain employs TRBV25-1 and TRBJ2-1; 9 bases fit TRBD2. Per the germline V gene, CDR1 is MGHDK and CDR2 is SYGVNS. The CDR3 is made up of 14 amino acids. V lost 5 bases, J lost 9 bases, and 8 bases stayed unmatched. The CDR3 loop is CASSRAGGNSEQFF. The CDR3 region has the DNA TGTGCCAGCAGTCGCGCGGGAGGGAACAGTGAGCAGTTCTTC.

In its sample, this clonotype was seen many times. V gene TRBV6-5 combines with J gene TRBJ2-7, with 8 bases lining up with TRBD2. V lost 6 bases and J lost 0; bases outside the gene matches: 7. Per germline, CDR1 MNHEY and CDR2 SVGAGI. This CDR3 contains 15 residues. As DNA, the CDR3 is TGTGCCAGCAGCCCAACGGGGGGGAGCTCCTACGAGCAGTACTTC. Translation: CASSPTGGSSYEQYF.

The V and J genes are TRBV6-2 or TRBV6-3 and TRBJ2-6, with D uncertain. Germline-derived CDR1 and CDR2 are MNHEY and SVGEGT. Deletions cut 0 bases from V and 3 bases from J, with 3 bases between. This CDR3 contains 14 residues. CDR3 amino acids: CASSYSNGANVLTF. The CDR3 coding sequence is TGTGCCAGCAGTTACTCGAATGGGGCCAACGTCCTGACTTTC.

This clonotype was counted between two and nine times. The V gene is TRBV7-2, the J gene TRBJ2-1; D gene ambiguous. Trimming left V 1 base short and J 5 bases short, with 6 bases between. The CDR3 loop spans 13 amino acids. CDR1 is SGHTA, CDR2 FQGNSA, per germline. CDR3 amino acids: CASSLVENNEQFF. CDR3 nucleotides: TGTGCCAGCAGCTTAGTAGAGAACAATGAGCAGTTCTTC.

The table lists this clonotype with a few counts. The V call is TRBV5-1, the J call TRBJ2-5; tentative D call: TRBD1 (7 bases). Germline V lookup: CDR1 SGHRS, CDR2 YFSETQ. V was pared by 3 bases and J by 2 bases, with 17 bases between. The CDR3 is 16 residues long. The CDR3, as DNA: TGCGCCAGCAGCTACCTACTGACAGGGACTCAAGAGACCCAGTACTTC. Amino acid sequence: CASSYLLTGTQETQYF.

The J gene is TRBJ1-4, the V gene TRBV7-2, with no clear D. The CDR3 is made up of 13 amino acids. V shed 5 bases and J shed 10 bases, with 14 bases lying between them. Germline loops: CDR1 SGHTA, CDR2 FQGNSA. The DNA for the CDR3 is TGTGCCAGCAGCCATCCTCTCCTCATAAAACTGTTTTTT. Amino acids: CASSHPLLIKLFF.